This TCR beta chain was sequenced for a study of T cells in Graves' hyperthyroidism and ophthalmopathy. Details on this clonotype: Its specificity is unknown.

Template material for amplifying TCR beta CDR3 regions consisted of RNA transcripts. Researchers ran a first-round RT-PCR on the TCR CDR3 using the HTBI primer set. TCRdb re-called the multiplex PCR reads through MiXCR, storing one row per CDR3 protein. Of about 640,000 distinct CDR3 sequences in the sample, more than 12% are singletons; the top ten hold about an eighth. V was cut by 1 base and J by 2 bases, with 11 bases left in between. CDR3 size: 15 residues. Per the germline V gene, CDR1 is MNHEY and CDR2 is SVGAGI. Fresh peripheral blood, around 9.3 ml of it, supplied the PBMCs. Whole-study findings and limits: Ophthalmopathy got predicted by the model a median approximately 6 months before its onset. Most clonotypes that expanded in the thyroid above 0.001 also showed up in blood.

J is TRBJ2-5 and V is TRBV6-5; D is perhaps TRBD2 (6 bases). This sequence was found in a woman aged 50 to 60 with Graves' ophthalmopathy. What was sequenced was blood. CDR3: CASSYYGGAQETQYF. In DNA, the CDR3 is TGTGCCAGCAGTTACTATGGAGGGGCACAAGAGACCCAGTACTTC.